One T cell receptor beta chain is described in this entry. The sample originates from a study of blood T cell repertoires in COVID-19. Study-wide context: The samples span acute and convalescent COVID-19 from the United States, Italy and Spain. Sample material is recorded as cDNA or gDNA derived from T cells, B-cell-depleted T cells, or PBMCs.

V was cut by 7 bases and J by 4 bases, with 17 bases left in between. This CDR3 is 15 amino acids long. Germline CDR1 and CDR2: MNHNY and SVGAGI (reference sequence). How the authors handled the data: The authors estimated nucleated cell counts from reference gene primer amplification. Method: immunoSEQ multiplex PCR; TCRdb's copy keeps in-frame clones and lacks some. D and trimming were read from the DNA, whereas the V and J calls and clone size are those reported in that table. The sample consists of tens of thousands of clones, more than 70% of them appearing once. Sequencing was performed on peripheral blood. This chain connects TRBV6-6 to TRBJ2-1; D is perhaps TRBD2 (6 bases). This sequence was found in a woman between 70 and 85 years old with acute or convalescent COVID-19. Written as DNA, the CDR3 is TGTGCCAGCACCGACGGTTGGCGGGGATACAATGAGCAGTTCTTC. Translating it yields CASTDGWRGYNEQFF.